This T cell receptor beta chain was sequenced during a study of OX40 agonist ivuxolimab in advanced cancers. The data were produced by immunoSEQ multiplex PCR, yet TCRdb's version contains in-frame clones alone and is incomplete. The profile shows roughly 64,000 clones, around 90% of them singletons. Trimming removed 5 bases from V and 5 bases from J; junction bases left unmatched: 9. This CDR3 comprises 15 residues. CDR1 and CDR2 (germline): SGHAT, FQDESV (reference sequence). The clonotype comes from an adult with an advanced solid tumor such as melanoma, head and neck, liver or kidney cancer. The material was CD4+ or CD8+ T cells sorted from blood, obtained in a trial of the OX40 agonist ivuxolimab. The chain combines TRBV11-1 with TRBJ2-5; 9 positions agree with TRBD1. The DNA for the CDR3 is TGTGCCAGCAGCACCCGGGACAGGGTTTGGGAGACCCAGTACTTC. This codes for CASSTRDRVWETQYF.